This TCR beta chain is from a study of T cell responses to AZD1222 COVID-19 vaccine. Some clones are missing from TCRdb's copy, which holds only in-frame ones; the method was immunoSEQ multiplex PCR. The table records fewer than 150,000 clones, nearly 95% of them present only once. CDR1 and CDR2 (germline): LGHDT, YNNKEL (reference sequence). V was trimmed by 1 base and J by 6 bases, leaving 13 bases between them. CDR3 length equals 14 residues. The sample holds one count of this clone. The clonotype originates from an adult in good health. The V call is TRBV3-1 (or the pseudogene TRBV3-2), the J call TRBJ2-7, with D tentatively TRBD1 (5 bases). Sequenced material: peripheral blood, taken on day 0 of AZD1222 vaccination. CDR3: CASSQVAGSGEQYF. The CDR3 nucleotides are TGTGCCAGCAGCCAAGTGGCAGGGTCTGGCGAGCAGTACTTC.